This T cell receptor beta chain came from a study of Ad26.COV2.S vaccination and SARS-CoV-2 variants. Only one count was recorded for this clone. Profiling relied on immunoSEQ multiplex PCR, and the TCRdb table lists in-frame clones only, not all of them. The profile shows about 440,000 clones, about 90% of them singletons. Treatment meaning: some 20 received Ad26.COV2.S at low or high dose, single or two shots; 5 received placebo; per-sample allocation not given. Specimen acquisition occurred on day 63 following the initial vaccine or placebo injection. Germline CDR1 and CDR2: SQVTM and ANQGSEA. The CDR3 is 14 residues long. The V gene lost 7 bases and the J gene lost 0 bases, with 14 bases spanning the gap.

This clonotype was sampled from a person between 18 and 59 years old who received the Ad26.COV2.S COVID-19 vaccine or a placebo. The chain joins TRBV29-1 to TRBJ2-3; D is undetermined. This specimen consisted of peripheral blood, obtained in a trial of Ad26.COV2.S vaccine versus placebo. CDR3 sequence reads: CSALPSSSTDTQYF. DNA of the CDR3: TGCAGCGCATTGCCTTCCTCTAGCACAGATACGCAGTATTTT.